This T cell receptor beta chain was sequenced in a study of T cells after yellow fever vaccination. Overall study findings and caveats: Booster samples showed a return of most primary-vaccination clones (roughly 95% CD4, 80% to 90% CD8). A small proportion of clonotypes was detected in both the CD4 and CD8 compartments.

This CDR3 contains 15 residues. In germline, CDR1 is SGHTA, CDR2 FQGNSA. V lost 5 bases and J lost 5; bases outside the gene matches: 5. This clonotype was counted many times. Its antigen is as yet unknown. TCRdb redid the calling of the 5' RACE reads with MiXCR, one entry per CDR3 protein. The sample shows some 200,000 distinct CDR3 sequences, approximately 3% of them seen only once. This chain links TRBV7-2 with TRBJ2-5; 13 nucleotides agree with TRBD2. This sequence originates from a man between 18 and 29 years old who received the YFV17D yellow fever vaccine. The specimen was CD4+ T cells sorted from PBMCs, collected 10 days after the yellow fever booster vaccination. Here the CDR3 reads CASSPTSGGRETQYF. In DNA form, the CDR3 reads TGTGCCAGCAGCCCGACTAGCGGGGGGCGGGAGACCCAGTACTTC.